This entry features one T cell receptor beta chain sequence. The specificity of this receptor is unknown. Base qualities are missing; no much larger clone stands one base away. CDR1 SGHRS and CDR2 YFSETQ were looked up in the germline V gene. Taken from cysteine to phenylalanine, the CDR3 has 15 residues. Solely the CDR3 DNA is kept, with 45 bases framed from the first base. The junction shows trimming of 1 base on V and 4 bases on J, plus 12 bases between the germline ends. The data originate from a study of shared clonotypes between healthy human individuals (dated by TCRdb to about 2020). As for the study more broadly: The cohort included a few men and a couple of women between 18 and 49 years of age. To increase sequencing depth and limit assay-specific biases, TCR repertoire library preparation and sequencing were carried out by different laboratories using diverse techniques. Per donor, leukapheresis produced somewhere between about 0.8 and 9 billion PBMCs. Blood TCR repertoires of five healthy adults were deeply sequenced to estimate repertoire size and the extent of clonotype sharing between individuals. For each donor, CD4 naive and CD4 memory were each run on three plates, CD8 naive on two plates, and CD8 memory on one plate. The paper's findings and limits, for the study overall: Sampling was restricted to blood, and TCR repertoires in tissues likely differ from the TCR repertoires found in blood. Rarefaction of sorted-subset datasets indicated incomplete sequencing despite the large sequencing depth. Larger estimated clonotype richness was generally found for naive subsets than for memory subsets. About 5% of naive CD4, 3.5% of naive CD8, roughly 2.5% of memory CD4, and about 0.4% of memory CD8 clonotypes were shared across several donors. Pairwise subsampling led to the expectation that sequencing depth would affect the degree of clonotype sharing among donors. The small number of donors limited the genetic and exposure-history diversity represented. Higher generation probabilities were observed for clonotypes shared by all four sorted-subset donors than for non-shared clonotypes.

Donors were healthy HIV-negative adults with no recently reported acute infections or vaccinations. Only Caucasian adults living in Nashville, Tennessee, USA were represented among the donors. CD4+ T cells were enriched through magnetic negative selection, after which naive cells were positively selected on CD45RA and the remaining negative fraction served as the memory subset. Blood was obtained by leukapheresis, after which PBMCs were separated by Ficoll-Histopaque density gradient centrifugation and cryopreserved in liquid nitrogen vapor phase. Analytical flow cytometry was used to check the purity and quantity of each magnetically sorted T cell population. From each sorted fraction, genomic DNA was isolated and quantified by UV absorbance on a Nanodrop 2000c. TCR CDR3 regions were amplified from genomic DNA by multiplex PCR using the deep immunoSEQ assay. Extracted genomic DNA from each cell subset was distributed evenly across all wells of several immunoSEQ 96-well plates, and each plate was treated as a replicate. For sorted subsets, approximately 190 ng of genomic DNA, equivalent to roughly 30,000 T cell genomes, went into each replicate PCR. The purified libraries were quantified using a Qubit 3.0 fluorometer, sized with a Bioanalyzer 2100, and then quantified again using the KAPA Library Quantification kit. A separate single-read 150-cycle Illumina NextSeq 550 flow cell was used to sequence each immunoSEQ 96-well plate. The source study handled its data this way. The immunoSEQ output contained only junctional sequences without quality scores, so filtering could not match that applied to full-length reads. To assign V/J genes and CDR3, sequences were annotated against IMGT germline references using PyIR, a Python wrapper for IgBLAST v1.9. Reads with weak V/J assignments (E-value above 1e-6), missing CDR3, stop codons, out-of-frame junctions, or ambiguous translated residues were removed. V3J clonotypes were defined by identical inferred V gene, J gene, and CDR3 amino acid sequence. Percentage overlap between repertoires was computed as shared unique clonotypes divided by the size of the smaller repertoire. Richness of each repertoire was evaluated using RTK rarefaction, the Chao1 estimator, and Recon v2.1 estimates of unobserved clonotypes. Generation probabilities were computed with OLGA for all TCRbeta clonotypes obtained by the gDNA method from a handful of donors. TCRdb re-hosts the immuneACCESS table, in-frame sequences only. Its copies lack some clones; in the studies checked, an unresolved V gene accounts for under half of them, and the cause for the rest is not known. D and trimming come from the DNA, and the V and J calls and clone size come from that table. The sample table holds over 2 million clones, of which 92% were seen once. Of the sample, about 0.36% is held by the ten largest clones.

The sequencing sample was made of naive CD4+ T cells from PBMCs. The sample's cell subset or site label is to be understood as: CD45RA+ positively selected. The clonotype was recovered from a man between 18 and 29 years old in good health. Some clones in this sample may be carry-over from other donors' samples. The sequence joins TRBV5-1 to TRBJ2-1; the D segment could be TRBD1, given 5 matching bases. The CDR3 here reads CASSLTHDSYNEQFF. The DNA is TGCGCCAGCAGCTTGACCCACGACAGTTACAATGAGCAGTTCTTC.